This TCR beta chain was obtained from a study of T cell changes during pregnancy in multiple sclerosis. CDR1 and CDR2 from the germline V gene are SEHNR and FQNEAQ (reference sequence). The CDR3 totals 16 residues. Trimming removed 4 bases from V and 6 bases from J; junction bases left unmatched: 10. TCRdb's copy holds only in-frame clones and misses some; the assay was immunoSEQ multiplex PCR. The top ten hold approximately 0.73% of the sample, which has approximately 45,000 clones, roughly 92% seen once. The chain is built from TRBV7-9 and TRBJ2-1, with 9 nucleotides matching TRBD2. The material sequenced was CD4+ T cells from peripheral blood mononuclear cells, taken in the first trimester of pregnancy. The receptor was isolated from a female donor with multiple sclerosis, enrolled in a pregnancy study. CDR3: CASSSPMREGRNEQFF. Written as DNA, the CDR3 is TGTGCCAGCAGCTCTCCAATGCGGGAGGGCCGCAATGAGCAGTTCTTC.